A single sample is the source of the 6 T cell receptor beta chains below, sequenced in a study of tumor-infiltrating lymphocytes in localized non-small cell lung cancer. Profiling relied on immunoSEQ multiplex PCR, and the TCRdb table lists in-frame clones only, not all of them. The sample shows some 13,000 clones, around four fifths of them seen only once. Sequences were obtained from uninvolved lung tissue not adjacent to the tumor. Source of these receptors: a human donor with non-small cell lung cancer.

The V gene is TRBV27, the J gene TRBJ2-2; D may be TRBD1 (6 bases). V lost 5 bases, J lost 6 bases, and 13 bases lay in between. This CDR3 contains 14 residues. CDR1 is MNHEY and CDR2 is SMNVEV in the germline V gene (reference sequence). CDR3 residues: CASSLDGTPGELFF. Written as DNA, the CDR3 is TGTGCCAGCAGTCTGGACGGGACACCCGGGGAGCTGTTTTTT.

This CDR3 is CASSPGGADNSPLHF. CDR3 in DNA: TGCGCCAGCAGCCCAGGGGGCGCGGATAATTCACCCCTCCACTTT. The chain combines TRBV5-1 with TRBJ1-6, with 8 nucleotides matching TRBD1. Germline V gene sequence: CDR1 SGHRS, CDR2 YFSETQ. The ends lost 4 bases at V and 5 bases at J; junction bases unmatched: 5. This CDR3 contains 15 residues.

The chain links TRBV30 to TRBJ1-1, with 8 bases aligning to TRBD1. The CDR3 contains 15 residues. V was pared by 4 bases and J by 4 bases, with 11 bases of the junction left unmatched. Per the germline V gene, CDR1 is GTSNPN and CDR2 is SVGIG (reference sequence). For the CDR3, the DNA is TGTGCCTGGAACGTCCACGGACAGGGAATCACTGAAGCTTTCTTT. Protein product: CAWNVHGQGITEAFF.

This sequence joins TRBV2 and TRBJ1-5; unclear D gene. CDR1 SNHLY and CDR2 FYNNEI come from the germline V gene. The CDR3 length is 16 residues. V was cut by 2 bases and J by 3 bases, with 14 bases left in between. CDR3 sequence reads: CASSEKGLGYNQPQHF. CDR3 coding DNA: TGTGCCAGCAGTGAAAAGGGCCTCGGGTACAATCAGCCCCAGCATTTT.

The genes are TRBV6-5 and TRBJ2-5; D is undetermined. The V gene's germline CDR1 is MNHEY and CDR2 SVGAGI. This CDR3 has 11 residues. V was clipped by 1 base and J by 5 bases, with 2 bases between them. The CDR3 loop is CASSYFETQYF. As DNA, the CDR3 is TGTGCCAGCAGTTACTTTGAGACCCAGTACTTC.

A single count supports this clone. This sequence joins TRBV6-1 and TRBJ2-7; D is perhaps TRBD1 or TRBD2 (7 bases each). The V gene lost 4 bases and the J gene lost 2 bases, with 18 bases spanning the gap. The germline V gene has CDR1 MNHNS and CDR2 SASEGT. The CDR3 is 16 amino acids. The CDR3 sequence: CASSARGSGMTYEQYF. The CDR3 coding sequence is TGTGCCAGCAGTGCCAGGGGGAGCGGGATGACCTACGAGCAGTACTTC.